This passage covers 11 T cell receptor beta chains from one sample sequenced in a study of vaccination effects on CD4 cells after COVID-19. Clones were sequenced by immunoSEQ multiplex PCR, and TCRdb holds only the in-frame ones, with some missing. The sample carries tens of thousands of clones, 73% recorded once. Sequencing was preceded by expansion of antigen-specific CD4+ T cells with viral peptide pools in the ViraFEST assay. Culture proceeded for nine to eleven days, and CD4+ T cells were then isolated. Two-dose BNT162b2 or mRNA-1273 vaccination was given to participants. Their antigen targets remain unknown. Specimen: CD4+ T cells from PBMCs cultured with SARS-CoV-2 spike peptides, collected after COVID-19 vaccination. The source is a human donor who received a COVID-19 vaccine.

This clone was counted only a few times. The V call is TRBV10-2, the J call TRBJ1-4; no definite D call. The V gene's germline CDR1 is WSHSY and CDR2 SAAADI. V shed 2 bases and J shed 10 bases, with 17 bases lying between them. This CDR3 has 15 residues. The CDR3 spells CASSEPTKSESKLFF. For the CDR3, the DNA is TGCGCCAGCAGTGAGCCGACAAAGTCGGAATCAAAACTGTTTTTT.

V gene TRBV23-1 combines with J gene TRBJ1-2; TRBD1 is a possible D gene (6 bases). TRBV23-1 is identified as an open reading frame with a role that is uncertain. Trimming left V 0 bases short and J 8 bases short, with 10 bases between. The CDR3 covers 13 residues. The CDR3 here is CASSQSGGWGYTF. The CDR3 DNA sequence: TGCGCCAGCAGTCAATCAGGGGGGTGGGGCTACACCTTC.

The rearrangement links TRBV18 to TRBJ1-5, with 10 positions matching TRBD1. V trimming: 0 bases; J trimming: 2 bases; junction bases outside the gene matches: 4. Per germline, CDR1 KGHSH and CDR2 LQKENI. The CDR3 extends over 17 amino acids. CDR3 loop: CASSPPTGGLGNQPQHF. In nucleotides, the CDR3 is TGTGCCAGCTCACCACCGACAGGGGGCCTCGGCAATCAGCCCCAGCATTTT.

The CDR3 here is CASSYPGSSYNEQFF. The CDR3 DNA reads as TGTGCCAGCAGTTACCCCGGGAGCTCCTACAATGAGCAGTTCTTC. This chain links TRBV6-6 with TRBJ2-1, with D maybe TRBD2 (6 bases). CDR3 length: 15 amino acids. V lost 2 bases and J lost 0, with 8 bases in between. Looked up from germline, CDR1 is MNHNY and CDR2 is SVGAGI (reference sequence).

This chain connects TRBV6-5 to TRBJ1-5, with 7 bases matching TRBD1. The CDR3 spans 15 residues. Per the germline V gene, CDR1 is MNHEY and CDR2 is SVGAGI. Trimming took 4 bases from V and 5 from J; bases not matched to a gene: 8. This CDR3 is CASSSRQGNHQPQHF. DNA of the CDR3: TGTGCCAGCAGTTCCCGACAGGGCAACCATCAGCCCCAGCATTTT.

A note on this clone: The germline gene is not matched at one end of the junction; a read error may be the cause. The J gene is TRBJ1-2, the V gene TRBV9; D is undetermined. The CDR3 extends over 15 amino acids. The germline gives CDR1 SGDLS, CDR2 YYNGEE. The CDR3 sequence is CASSVGFSGEGVGAF. As DNA, the CDR3 is TGTGCCAGCAGCGTAGGTTTTTCAGGCGAGGGAGTTGGCGCCTTC. Complete variable domain (other parts from reference TRBV9 and TRBJ1-2): DSGVTQTPKHLITATGQRVTLRCSPRSGDLSVYWYQQSLDQGLQFLIQYYNGEERAKGNILERFSAQQFPDLHSELNLSSLELGDSALYFCASSVGFSGEGVGAFGSGTRLTVV.

The chain is built from TRBV5-1 and TRBJ2-2, with TRBD2 identical over 11 bases. The V gene end was trimmed by 4 bases and the J gene end by 6 bases; junction bases not matched to a gene: 5. CDR1 and CDR2 (germline): SGHRS, YFSETQ. CDR3 length: 15 residues. For the CDR3, the DNA is TGCGCCAGCAGCGCTACTAGCGGGAGCGCCGGGGAGCTGTTTTTT. Its protein is CASSATSGSAGELFF.

This clone appeared once. J is TRBJ2-2 and V is TRBV5-8; D may be TRBD1 (5 bases). V shed 1 base and J shed 2 bases, with 15 bases lying between them. Germline CDR1 reads SGHTS; CDR2 reads YDEGEE. CDR3 length: 17 amino acids. CDR3 protein: CASSLLGHRINTGELFF. Written as DNA, the CDR3 is TGTGCCAGCAGCTTGCTCGGACATAGAATCAACACCGGGGAGCTGTTTTTT.

This clone appeared a few times. The gene calls are TRBV3-1 (or the pseudogene TRBV3-2) and TRBJ2-5, with 8 bases identical to TRBD1. The trim removed 7 bases at V and 5 bases at J, leaving 12 bases unmatched. Looked up from germline, CDR1 is LGHDT and CDR2 is YNNKEL (reference sequence). The length of the CDR3 is 15 residues. The CDR3 region has the DNA TGTGCCAGCACCTTCGGACAGGGAGGTCCGGAGACCCAGTACTTC. Translating it yields CASTFGQGGPETQYF.

This chain uses TRBV19 with TRBJ2-7; D is perhaps TRBD1 (6 bases). V dropped 7 bases and J dropped 7 bases, with 14 bases sitting between them. The CDR3 loop spans 12 amino acids. Germline CDR1 LNHDA, CDR2 SQIVND (reference sequence). The CDR3 sequence: CASNTGMGEQYF. The CDR3 nucleotides are TGTGCCAGTAATACAGGGATGGGGGAGCAGTACTTC. Based on the CDR3 plus reference TRBV19 and TRBJ2-7, the full variable domain is DGGITQSPKYLFRKEGQNVTLSCEQNLNHDAMYWYRQDPGQGLRLIYYSQIVNDFQKGDIAEGYSVSREKKESFPLTVTSAQKNPTAFYLCASNTGMGEQYFGPGTRLTVT.

This chain uses TRBV7-8 with TRBJ2-7, with 8 bases matching TRBD2. V lost 1 base, J lost 0 bases, and 5 bases stayed unmatched. Germline-derived CDR1 and CDR2 are SGHVS and FQNEAQ. The CDR3 has 16 amino acids. The CDR3 is CASSLVAGRASYEQYF. The DNA for the CDR3 is TGTGCCAGCAGCTTAGTGGCCGGGAGGGCCTCCTACGAGCAGTACTTC.